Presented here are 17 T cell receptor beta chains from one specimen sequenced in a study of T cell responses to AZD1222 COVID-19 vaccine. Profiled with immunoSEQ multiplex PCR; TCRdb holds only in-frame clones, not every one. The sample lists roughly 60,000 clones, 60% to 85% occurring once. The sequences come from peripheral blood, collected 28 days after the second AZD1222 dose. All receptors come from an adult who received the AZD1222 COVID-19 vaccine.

The CDR3 DNA sequence: TGTGCCAGCAGGCAAGGGACTAGCTGGGAGACCCAGTACTTC. This translates into CASRQGTSWETQYF. This chain connects TRBV5-5 to TRBJ2-5; 9 positions agree with TRBD2. The CDR3 length is 14 residues. J lost 5 bases, V lost 5 bases, and 7 bases had no gene match. Germline lookup yields CDR1 SGHKS and CDR2 YYEKEE (reference sequence).

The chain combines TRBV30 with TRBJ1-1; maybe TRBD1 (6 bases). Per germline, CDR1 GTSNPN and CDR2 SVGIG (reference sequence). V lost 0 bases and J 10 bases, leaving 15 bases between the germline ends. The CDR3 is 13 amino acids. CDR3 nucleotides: TGTGCCTGGAGTGTACAAGGGGTCAGGGGAGCTTTCTTT. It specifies CAWSVQGVRGAFF.

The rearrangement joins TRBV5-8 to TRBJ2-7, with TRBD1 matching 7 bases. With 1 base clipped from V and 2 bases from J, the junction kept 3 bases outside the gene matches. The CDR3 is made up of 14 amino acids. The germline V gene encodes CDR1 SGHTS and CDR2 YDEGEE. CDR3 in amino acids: CASSLRGRPYEQYF. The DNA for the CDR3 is TGTGCCAGCAGCTTGAGGGGGCGTCCCTACGAGCAGTACTTC.

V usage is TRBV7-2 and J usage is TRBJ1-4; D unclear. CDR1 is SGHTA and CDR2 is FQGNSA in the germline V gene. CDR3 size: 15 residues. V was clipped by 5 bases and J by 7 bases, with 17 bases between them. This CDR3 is CASSPRGGEAEKLFF. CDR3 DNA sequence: TGTGCCAGCAGCCCCCGTGGAGGCGAGGCTGAAAAACTGTTTTTT.

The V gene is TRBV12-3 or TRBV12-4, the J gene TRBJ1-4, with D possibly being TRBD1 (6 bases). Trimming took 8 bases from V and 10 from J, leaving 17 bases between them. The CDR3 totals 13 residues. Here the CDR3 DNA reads TGTGCCAGCCGGCGACAGGACCTCGGAAAACTGTTTTTT. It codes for CASRRQDLGKLFF.

CDR3 coding DNA: TGTGCCAGCAGCTTAGCGGTGGAGGGCACAGATACGCAGTATTTT. This translates into CASSLAVEGTDTQYF. The chain is built from TRBV7-6 and TRBJ2-3; weak D call: TRBD2 (5 bases). Germline-derived CDR1 and CDR2 are SGHVS and FNYEAQ. V shed 0 bases and J shed 1 base, with 8 bases lying between them. The CDR3 has 15 amino acids.

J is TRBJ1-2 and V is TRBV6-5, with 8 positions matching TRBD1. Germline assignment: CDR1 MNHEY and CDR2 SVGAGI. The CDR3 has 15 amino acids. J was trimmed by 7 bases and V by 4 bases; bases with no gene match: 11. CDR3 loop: CASSFENRGNGGYTF. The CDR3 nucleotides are TGTGCCAGCAGTTTCGAAAACAGGGGGAATGGTGGCTACACCTTC.

The CDR3 nucleotides are TGTGCCAGCAGCTTTGGGCTCAGGGGGCCTGAAGCTTTCTTT. Its translation is CASSFGLRGPEAFF. The chain carries TRBV5-5 and TRBJ1-1; 8 bases are shared with TRBD1. J lost 6 bases, V lost 2 bases, and 6 bases had no gene match. Germline lookup yields CDR1 SGHKS and CDR2 YYEKEE (reference sequence). The CDR3 is made up of 14 amino acids.

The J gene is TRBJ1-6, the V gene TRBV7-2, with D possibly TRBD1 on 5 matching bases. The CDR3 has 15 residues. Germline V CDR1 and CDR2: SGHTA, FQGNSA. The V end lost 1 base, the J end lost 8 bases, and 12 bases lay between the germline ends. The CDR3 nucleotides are TGTGCCAGCAGCTTAGGGGCAGGGTGGGATTCACCCCTCCACTTT. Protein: CASSLGAGWDSPLHF.

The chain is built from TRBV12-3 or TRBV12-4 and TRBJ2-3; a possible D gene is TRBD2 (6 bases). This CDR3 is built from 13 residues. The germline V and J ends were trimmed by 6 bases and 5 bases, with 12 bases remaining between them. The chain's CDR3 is CASSSRSGDTQYF. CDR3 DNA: TGTGCCAGCAGCTCCCGTAGCGGAGATACGCAGTATTTT.

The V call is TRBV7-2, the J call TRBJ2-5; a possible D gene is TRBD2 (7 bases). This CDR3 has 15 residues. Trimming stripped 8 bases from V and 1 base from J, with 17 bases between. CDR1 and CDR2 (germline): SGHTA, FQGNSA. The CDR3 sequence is CASLLGGHIQETQYF. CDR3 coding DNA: TGTGCCAGCTTGCTGGGGGGGCACATCCAAGAGACCCAGTACTTC.

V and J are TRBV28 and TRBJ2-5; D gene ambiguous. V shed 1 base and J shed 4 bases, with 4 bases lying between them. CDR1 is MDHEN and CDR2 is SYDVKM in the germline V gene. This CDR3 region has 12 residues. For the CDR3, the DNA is TGTGCCAGCAGTTTATCCGGAGAGACCCAGTACTTC. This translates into CASSLSGETQYF.

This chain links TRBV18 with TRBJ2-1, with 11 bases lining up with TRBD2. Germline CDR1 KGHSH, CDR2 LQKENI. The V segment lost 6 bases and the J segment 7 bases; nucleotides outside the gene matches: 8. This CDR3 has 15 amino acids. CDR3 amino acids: CASSLTSGGWNEQFF. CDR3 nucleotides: TGTGCCAGCTCTCTTACTAGCGGGGGTTGGAATGAGCAGTTCTTC.

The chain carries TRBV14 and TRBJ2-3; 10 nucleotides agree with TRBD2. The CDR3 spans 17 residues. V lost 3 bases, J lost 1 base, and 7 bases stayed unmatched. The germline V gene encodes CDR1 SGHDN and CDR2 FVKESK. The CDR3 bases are TGTGCCAGCAGCCAGCAGCTTCTAGCGGGAGGCACAGATACGCAGTATTTT. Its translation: CASSQQLLAGGTDTQYF. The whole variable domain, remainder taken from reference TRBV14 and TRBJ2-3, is EAGVTQFPSHSVIEKGQTVTLRCDPISGHDNLYWYRRVMGKEIKFLLHFVKESKQDESGMPNNRFLAERTGGTYSTLKVQPAELEDSGVYFCASSQQLLAGGTDTQYFGPGTRLTVL.

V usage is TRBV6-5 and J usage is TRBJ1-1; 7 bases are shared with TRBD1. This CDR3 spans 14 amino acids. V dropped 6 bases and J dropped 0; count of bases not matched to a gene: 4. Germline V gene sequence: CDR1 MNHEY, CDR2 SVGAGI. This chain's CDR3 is CASSPGTVNTEAFF. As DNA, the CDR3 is TGTGCCAGCAGCCCCGGGACAGTGAACACTGAAGCTTTCTTT.

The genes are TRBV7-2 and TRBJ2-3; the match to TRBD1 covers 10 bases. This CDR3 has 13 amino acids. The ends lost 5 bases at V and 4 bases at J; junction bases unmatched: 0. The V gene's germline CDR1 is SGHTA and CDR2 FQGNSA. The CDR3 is CASSGTGADTQYF. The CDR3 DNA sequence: TGTGCCAGCAGCGGGACAGGGGCAGATACGCAGTATTTT.

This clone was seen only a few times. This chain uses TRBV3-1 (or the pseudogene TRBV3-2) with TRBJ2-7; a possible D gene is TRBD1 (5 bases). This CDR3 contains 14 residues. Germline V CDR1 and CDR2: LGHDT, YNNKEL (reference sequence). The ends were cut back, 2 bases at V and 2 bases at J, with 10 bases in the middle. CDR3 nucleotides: TGTGCCAGCAGCCAAATGGCAGGGACCTACGAGCAGTACTTC. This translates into CASSQMAGTYEQYF.